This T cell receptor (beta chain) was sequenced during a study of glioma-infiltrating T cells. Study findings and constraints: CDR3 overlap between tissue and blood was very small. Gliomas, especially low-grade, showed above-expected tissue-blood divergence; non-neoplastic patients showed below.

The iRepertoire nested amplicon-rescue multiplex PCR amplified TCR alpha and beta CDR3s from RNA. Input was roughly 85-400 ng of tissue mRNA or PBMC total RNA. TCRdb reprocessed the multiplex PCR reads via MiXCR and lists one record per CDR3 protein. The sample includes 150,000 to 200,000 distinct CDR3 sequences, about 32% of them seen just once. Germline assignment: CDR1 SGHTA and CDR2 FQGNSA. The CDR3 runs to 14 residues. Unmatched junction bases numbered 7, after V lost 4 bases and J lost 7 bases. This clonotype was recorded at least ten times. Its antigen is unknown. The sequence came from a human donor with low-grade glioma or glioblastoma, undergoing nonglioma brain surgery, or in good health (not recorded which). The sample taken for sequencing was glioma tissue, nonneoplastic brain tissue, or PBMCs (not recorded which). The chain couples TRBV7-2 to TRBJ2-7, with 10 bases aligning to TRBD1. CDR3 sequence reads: CASSSPGTGVEQYF. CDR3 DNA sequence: TGTGCCAGCAGCTCCCCCGGGACAGGGGTGGAGCAGTACTTC. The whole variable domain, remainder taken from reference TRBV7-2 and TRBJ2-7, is GAGVSQSPSNKVTEKGKDVELRCDPISGHTALYWYRQSLGQGLEFLIYFQGNSAPDKSGLPSDRFSAERTGGSVSTLTIQRTQQEDSAVYLCASSSPGTGVEQYFGPGTRLTVT.